The sequence of this T cell receptor (beta chain) was determined in a study of response to subunit inactivated influenza vaccine. After removal of 5 bases from V and 5 bases from J, the junction contained 8 bases not matched to a gene. The CDR3 spans 15 residues. CDR1 is DFQATT and CDR2 is SNEGSKA in the germline V gene (reference sequence). The sample holds a few counts of this clonotype. No antigen is known for it. TCRdb reprocessed the RT-PCR reads via MiXCR and lists one record per CDR3 protein. The sample lists approximately 700,000 distinct CDR3 sequences; more than 15% were seen once. General study points: After each seasonal influenza vaccination, few new T cells are recruited, the authors suggested.

J is TRBJ2-5 and V is TRBV20-1, with 13 bases lining up with TRBD2. Sequencing used PBMCs from blood, obtained about 13 days after vaccination. The TCR originated in a man in his forties or fifties who received an inactivated influenza vaccine. The CDR3 spells CSAFGLAGAPETQYF. The CDR3 region has the DNA TGCAGTGCTTTTGGACTAGCGGGGGCACCGGAGACCCAGTACTTC.